These 29 T cell receptor beta chains share one sample of origin, sequenced in a study of cytomegalovirus exposure and HLA in healthy donors. Repertoires were generated with immunoSEQ multiplex PCR, while TCRdb's copy carries only in-frame clones and drops some. Altogether 100,000 to 150,000 clones are present, around 90% being singletons, with the ten largest covering approximately 2%. Sequencing used PBMCs. The receptors originated from a woman between 18 and 29 years old in good health and CMV-seronegative.

The chain uses TRBV6-6 and TRBJ2-3, with a tentative D call TRBD1 (5 bases). This CDR3 has 12 amino acids. V was trimmed by 5 bases and J by 7 bases, leaving 10 bases between them. The germline V gene encodes CDR1 MNHNY and CDR2 SVGAGI (reference sequence). The CDR3 spells CASSLQGNTQYF. CDR3 nucleotide sequence: TGTGCCAGCAGTCTTCAGGGTAATACGCAGTATTTT.

The CDR3 DNA is TGCGCCAGCAGCACCTTAGCGGGGGGGCCGGGCACAGATACGCAGTATTTT. Residues: CASSTLAGGPGTDTQYF. The chain has TRBV5-1 and TRBJ2-3; 11 nucleotides match TRBD2. The CDR3 length is 17 residues. Germline V gene lookup returns CDR1 SGHRS and CDR2 YFSETQ. The ends lost 4 bases at V and 1 base at J; junction bases unmatched: 8.

The rearrangement uses TRBV27 and TRBJ1-6; 7 nucleotides line up with TRBD1. V shed 10 bases and J 7 bases; nucleotides not matched to a gene: 13. This CDR3 is 15 amino acids long. The germline V gene encodes CDR1 MNHEY and CDR2 SMNVEV (reference sequence). CDR3 sequence reads: CATRVTGAANSPLHF. Written as DNA, the CDR3 is TGTGCCACCAGGGTCACAGGGGCTGCGAATTCACCCCTCCACTTT.

This chain joins TRBV5-1 and TRBJ2-5; 7 bases are a match to TRBD1. After removal of 4 bases from V and 2 bases from J, the junction contained 8 bases not matched to a gene. CDR3 length: 15 residues. Germline CDR1 and CDR2: SGHRS and YFSETQ. This CDR3 is CASSPSGQRQETQYF. The CDR3 DNA reads TGCGCCAGCAGCCCCTCGGGACAGCGACAAGAGACCCAGTACTTC.

V usage is TRBV5-1 and J usage is TRBJ2-3; 8 nucleotides line up with TRBD2. CDR3 length: 17 residues. Germline CDR1 and CDR2: SGHRS and YFSETQ. V was pared by 0 bases and J by 2 bases, with 8 bases of the junction left unmatched. CDR3 amino acids: CASSLAAGGRDTDTQYF. The CDR3 DNA follows: TGCGCCAGCAGCTTGGCCGCGGGAGGCCGGGACACAGATACGCAGTATTTT.

The genes are TRBV9 and TRBJ2-5; D remains ambiguous. This CDR3 is built from 15 residues. From germline, CDR1 is SGDLS and CDR2 YYNGEE. V dropped 4 bases and J dropped 4 bases, with 17 bases sitting between them. The CDR3 DNA sequence: TGTGCCAGCAGCCCGCCTTTTGGAGTTCGAGAGACCCAGTACTTC. This encodes CASSPPFGVRETQYF.

This clone turned up a few times. This chain links TRBV28 with TRBJ2-7; TRBD1 aligns across 10 bases. Germline CDR1 reads MDHEN; CDR2 reads SYDVKM. There are 15 residues in the CDR3. J was trimmed by 3 bases and V by 5 bases; bases with no gene match: 7. The CDR3 loop reads CASSRLRDRGYEQYF. DNA of the CDR3: TGTGCCAGCAGTAGACTCCGGGACAGGGGCTACGAGCAGTACTTC. Full variable domain (missing parts from reference TRBV28 and TRBJ2-7): DVKVTQSSRYLVKRTGEKVFLECVQDMDHENMFWYRQDPGLGLRLIYFSYDVKMKEKGDIPEGYSVSREKKERFSLILESASTNQTSMYLCASSRLRDRGYEQYFGPGTRLTVT.

The CDR3: CASSIGQGSYEQYF. The CDR3 region has the DNA TGTGCCAGTAGTATAGGACAGGGCTCCTACGAGCAGTACTTC. The V and J genes are TRBV19 and TRBJ2-7; 7 bases align to TRBD1. The CDR3 is 14 amino acids. J was trimmed by 0 bases and V by 1 base; bases with no gene match: 0. Germline-derived CDR1 and CDR2 are LNHDA and SQIVND (reference sequence).

This chain uses TRBV2 with TRBJ2-1, with a weak D call TRBD2 (6 bases). The germline V gene has CDR1 SNHLY and CDR2 FYNNEI. This CDR3 comprises 18 residues. V was cut by 6 bases and J by 5 bases, with 26 bases left in between. Here the CDR3 DNA reads TGTGCCAGCAGCGAGGGACTGGCCACTATAGCGGTCCACAATGAGCAGTTCTTC. It is translated as CASSEGLATIAVHNEQFF.

The rearrangement uses TRBV5-1 and TRBJ1-2; the match to TRBD1 covers 9 bases. CDR3 size: 15 residues. Germline trimming cut 4 bases from V and 6 bases from J; bases unmatched to any gene: 10. CDR1 SGHRS and CDR2 YFSETQ come from the germline V gene. The CDR3 DNA sequence: TGCGCCAGCAGCCTCCGGGACAGGGATGCCCATGGCTACACCTTC. Encoded protein: CASSLRDRDAHGYTF.

The table lists this clone with a few counts. The chain combines TRBV30 with TRBJ1-6; 8 bases match TRBD1. The ends lost 6 bases at V and 7 bases at J; junction bases unmatched: 5. Germline V gene data show CDR1 as GTSNPN and CDR2 as SVGIG (reference sequence). CDR3 length equals 13 residues. Written as DNA, the CDR3 is TGTGCCTGCTCCGACAGGGGAAATTCACCCCTCCACTTT. Amino acid sequence: CACSDRGNSPLHF.

V gene TRBV9 combines with J gene TRBJ1-2; D is unresolved. The CDR3 is made up of 11 amino acids. CDR1 and CDR2 (germline): SGDLS, YYNGEE. V gave up 4 bases and J gave up 4 bases, with 5 bases separating them. The CDR3 is CASSSGYGYTF. CDR3 bases: TGTGCCAGCAGCTCCGGCTATGGCTACACCTTC.

This clone was observed a few times. The genes are TRBV9 and TRBJ2-3; unclear D gene. Trimming left V 1 base short and J 0 bases short, with 9 bases between. Germline assignment: CDR1 SGDLS and CDR2 YYNGEE. The CDR3 length is 15 residues. The CDR3, as DNA: TGTGCCAGCAGCGTATCACGGTCTAGCACAGATACGCAGTATTTT. Protein sequence: CASSVSRSSTDTQYF.

The DNA of the CDR3 is TGTGCCAGCAGTCCGTGGCCTGTGACCTACGAGCAGTACTTC. Translated, it gives CASSPWPVTYEQYF. The rearrangement links TRBV28 to TRBJ2-7; no clear D. The germline CDR1 and CDR2 sequences are MDHEN and SYDVKM. The CDR3 runs to 14 residues. Between the trimmed V and J ends, which lost 5 bases and 2 bases, there was a span of 13 bases.

The J gene is TRBJ1-4, the V gene TRBV4-1, with D unclear. Germline lookup yields CDR1 MGHRA and CDR2 YSYEKL. Trimming left V 0 bases short and J 14 bases short, with 7 bases between. CDR3 length: 11 amino acids. The CDR3 sequence is CASSQDRLLFF. The CDR3 DNA is TGCGCCAGCAGCCAAGATCGGTTGCTGTTTTTT.

The chain carries TRBV7-9 and TRBJ1-5; the D gene is possibly TRBD1 (5 bases). CDR1 is SEHNR and CDR2 is FQNEAQ in the germline V gene (reference sequence). V shed 0 bases and J shed 2 bases, with 14 bases lying between them. CDR3 length equals 17 residues. CDR3 coding DNA: TGTGCCAGCAGCTTAGCTGGCCAGGGTGGGGGCAATCAGCCCCAGCATTTT. As protein: CASSLAGQGGGNQPQHF.

The chain joins TRBV30 to TRBJ2-7; D call uncertain. Between the trimmed V and J ends, which lost 5 bases and 2 bases, there was a span of 13 bases. This CDR3 has 13 amino acids. The germline V gene encodes CDR1 GTSNPN and CDR2 SVGIG (reference sequence). The CDR3 sequence is CAWERDGTYEQYF. Written as DNA, the CDR3 is TGTGCCTGGGAGCGCGATGGAACCTACGAGCAGTACTTC.

This chain joins TRBV2 and TRBJ2-7; D possibly corresponds to TRBD1 (6 bases). Germline V CDR1 and CDR2: SNHLY, FYNNEI. V dropped 6 bases and J dropped 3 bases, with 12 bases sitting between them. The length of the CDR3 is 13 residues. The CDR3 sequence: CASSGKGDYEQYF. The CDR3 region has the DNA TGTGCCAGCAGCGGCAAGGGGGACTACGAGCAGTACTTC.

The chain recombines TRBV28 with TRBJ2-7, with a possible D match to TRBD1 (5 bases). V was shortened by 7 bases and J by 0 bases, with 13 bases between the two germline ends. Per the germline V gene, CDR1 is MDHEN and CDR2 is SYDVKM. The CDR3 consists of 14 residues. The chain's CDR3 is CASKGPLLSYEQYF. The CDR3 coding sequence is TGTGCCAGCAAGGGGCCCCTACTCTCCTACGAGCAGTACTTC.

The chain carries TRBV5-4 and TRBJ1-6, with TRBD1 matching over 10 bases. In germline, CDR1 is SGHNT, CDR2 YYREEE (reference sequence). This CDR3 spans 14 amino acids. V shed 3 bases, J shed 7 bases, and the junction held 1 base outside the gene matches. CDR3 DNA: TGTGCCAGCAGCTGGGGACAGGGGAATTCACCCCTCCACTTT. Translating it yields CASSWGQGNSPLHF.

The chain employs TRBV28 and TRBJ2-6; D is perhaps TRBD2 (6 bases). CDR3 size: 17 residues. The V gene lost 3 bases and the J gene lost 0 bases, with 12 bases spanning the gap. Germline-derived CDR1 and CDR2 are MDHEN and SYDVKM. DNA for the CDR3: TGTGCCAGCAGTTTTCCACCCGGGGGCTCTGGGGCCAACGTCCTGACTTTC. It translates to CASSFPPGGSGANVLTF. Full variable domain (remainder filled in from reference TRBV28 and TRBJ2-6): DVKVTQSSRYLVKRTGEKVFLECVQDMDHENMFWYRQDPGLGLRLIYFSYDVKMKEKGDIPEGYSVSREKKERFSLILESASTNQTSMYLCASSFPPGGSGANVLTFGAGSRLTVL.

This chain links TRBV16 with TRBJ1-2; TRBD1 agrees at 7 bases. The germline V gene encodes CDR1 KGHSY and CDR2 FQNENV. V shed 0 bases, J shed 3 bases, and the junction held 4 bases outside the gene matches. The CDR3 length is 15 residues. The CDR3 sequence: CASSQSRGADYGYTF. In DNA, the CDR3 is TGTGCCAGCAGCCAATCCAGGGGGGCTGACTATGGCTACACCTTC.

The chain joins TRBV9 to TRBJ1-4; D is uncertain. Germline V gene sequence: CDR1 SGDLS, CDR2 YYNGEE. This CDR3 comprises 16 residues. Trimming stripped 0 bases from V and 2 bases from J, with 11 bases between. CDR3 sequence: CASSVGDSATNEKLFF. Written as DNA, the CDR3 is TGTGCCAGCAGCGTAGGAGACTCGGCGACTAATGAAAAACTGTTTTTT.

The rearrangement uses TRBV6-5 and TRBJ2-7; TRBD1 might be the D (6 bases). The CDR3 runs to 15 residues. The V end lost 10 bases, the J end lost 5 bases, and 24 bases lay between the germline ends. Germline loops: CDR1 MNHEY, CDR2 SVGAGI. The CDR3 is CATRGVVGKGDEQYF. DNA for the CDR3: TGTGCCACTAGGGGAGTGGTTGGAAAGGGGGACGAGCAGTACTTC.

The V gene is TRBV19, the J gene TRBJ1-5; D gene uncertain. CDR1 and CDR2 from the germline V gene are LNHDA and SQIVND (reference sequence). V lost 1 base and J 0 bases, leaving 10 bases between the germline ends. There are 16 residues in the CDR3. Here the CDR3 reads CASSIGGSYSNQPQHF. The CDR3 DNA follows: TGTGCCAGTAGTATAGGAGGGAGTTATAGCAATCAGCCCCAGCATTTT.

The gene calls are TRBV7-3 and TRBJ2-1; the match to TRBD1 covers 9 bases. The CDR3 runs to 16 residues. Germline CDR1 and CDR2: SGHTA and FQGTGA. The trim removed 5 bases at V and 6 bases at J, leaving 11 bases unmatched. The CDR3 DNA reads as TGTGCCAGCAGCCCCCGGGACAGGGCCAACCTCAATGAGCAGTTCTTC. It encodes CASSPRDRANLNEQFF.

The chain is built from TRBV6-5 and TRBJ2-5; D is unclear. The CDR3 has 11 amino acids. CDR1 is MNHEY, CDR2 SVGAGI, per germline. Deletions cut 6 bases from V and 7 bases from J, with 9 bases between. CDR3 loop: CASRSFGTQYF. The CDR3 bases are TGTGCCAGCAGGTCATTCGGGACCCAGTACTTC.

V usage is TRBV5-1 and J usage is TRBJ1-4, with D maybe TRBD1 (6 bases). This CDR3 has 15 amino acids. Germline assignment: CDR1 SGHRS and CDR2 YFSETQ. V lost 4 bases, J lost 7 bases, and 17 bases lay in between. CDR3 loop: CASSPGDGLGEKLFF. CDR3 nucleotide sequence: TGCGCCAGCAGCCCAGGGGACGGGCTTGGTGAAAAACTGTTTTTT.

The sample holds a few counts of this clone. This chain uses TRBV4-1 with TRBJ2-7; 8 bases are a match to TRBD1. V trimming: 1 base; J trimming: 2 bases; junction bases outside the gene matches: 4. The CDR3 loop spans 15 amino acids. CDR1 and CDR2 from the germline V gene are MGHRA and YSYEKL. CDR3 protein: CASSQGTGIPYEQYF. CDR3 nucleotides: TGCGCCAGCAGCCAAGGGACAGGGATCCCCTACGAGCAGTACTTC.